These 27 T cell receptor beta chains originate from one sample sequenced in a study of blood T cell repertoires in COVID-19 (dated by TCRdb to about 2020). Library generation was performed with the immunoSEQ multiplex PCR assay. Entries here come from immuneACCESS through TCRdb and include only in-frame sequences with V and J called. Some clones fail to appear in such tables; in the studies checked, an unresolved V gene covers under half of the shortfall, and the cause of the remainder is unknown. This sample comprises approximately 160,000 clones, roughly 84% of them detected only once. Clones ranked in the top ten supply under 3.5% of the sample. Sequencing was performed on peripheral blood. These receptors were obtained from a woman aged 55-69 years with acute or convalescent COVID-19.

This rearrangement joins TRBV5-1 to TRBJ2-3, with D uncertain. V lost 4 bases and J lost 1, with 16 bases in between. Germline V gene data show CDR1 as SGHRS and CDR2 as YFSETQ. CDR3 size: 16 residues. The CDR3 spells CASSVPLVEGTDTQYF. DNA for the CDR3: TGCGCCAGCAGCGTTCCCTTGGTAGAAGGCACAGATACGCAGTATTTT.

This rearrangement joins TRBV25-1 to TRBJ2-2, with D maybe TRBD2 (7 bases). The CDR3 is 15 residues long. V was shortened by 3 bases and J by 5 bases, with 13 bases between the two germline ends. Germline assignment: CDR1 MGHDK and CDR2 SYGVNS. This CDR3 is CASSDPGGRTGELFF. As DNA, the CDR3 is TGTGCCAGCAGTGACCCCGGGGGGCGGACCGGGGAGCTGTTTTTT.

The CDR3 region is CASSLDRGTNQPQHF. For the CDR3, the DNA is TGTGCCAGCAGCTTAGACAGGGGGACCAATCAGCCCCAGCATTTT. This sequence joins TRBV7-9 and TRBJ1-5; 8 bases agree with TRBD1. The junction had 2 bases not matched to a gene; V was cut back by 1 base and J by 3 bases. Germline loops: CDR1 SEHNR, CDR2 FQNEAQ (reference sequence). There are 15 residues in the CDR3.

The genes are TRBV9 and TRBJ1-6; 8 positions match TRBD1. The CDR3 is made up of 14 amino acids. V dropped 3 bases and J dropped 8; count of bases not matched to a gene: 4. Germline loops: CDR1 SGDLS, CDR2 YYNGEE. CDR3 in amino acids: CASSEGQGYSPLHF. The DNA for the CDR3 is TGTGCCAGCAGCGAAGGACAGGGTTATTCACCCCTCCACTTT.

CDR3 nucleotides: TGTGCCAGCAGTTCAAGCGGGGAGTACAATGAGCAGTTCTTC. Its translation: CASSSSGEYNEQFF. The chain links TRBV6-6 to TRBJ2-1, with 7 bases aligning to TRBD2. The V and J ends lost 4 bases and 4 bases, in that order; junction bases with no gene match: 4. The CDR3 totals 14 residues. Germline lookup yields CDR1 MNHNY and CDR2 SVGAGI (reference sequence).

This rearrangement joins TRBV15 to TRBJ2-3; D is unclear. Germline assignment: CDR1 LNHNV and CDR2 YYDKDF (reference sequence). The V end was cut by 3 bases, the J end by 1 base, with 5 bases between. This CDR3 is 13 amino acids long. The CDR3 DNA sequence: TGTGCCACCAGCAGCCTCGGCACAGATACGCAGTATTTT. It translates to CATSSLGTDTQYF.

The chain recombines TRBV3-1 (or the pseudogene TRBV3-2) with TRBJ1-1; D unclear. The CDR3 is 17 amino acids. V lost 0 bases and J 1 base, leaving 15 bases between the germline ends. In germline, CDR1 is LGHDT, CDR2 YNNKEL (reference sequence). The CDR3: CASSQDGESGSNTEAFF. The CDR3 nucleotides read TGTGCCAGCAGCCAAGATGGGGAGAGCGGTTCGAACACTGAAGCTTTCTTT.

The chain carries TRBV5-1 and TRBJ1-2, with 10 bases aligning to TRBD1. The CDR3 has 14 amino acids. Unmatched junction bases numbered 4, after V lost 4 bases and J lost 4 bases. Per the germline V gene, CDR1 is SGHRS and CDR2 is YFSETQ. The CDR3 sequence: CASSGTGDPYGYTF. The CDR3 region has the DNA TGCGCCAGCAGCGGGACAGGGGATCCCTATGGCTACACCTTC.

This clone was seen a handful of times. The gene calls are TRBV12-3 or TRBV12-4 and TRBJ2-7, with a weak D call TRBD1 (5 bases). V was cut by 6 bases and J by 4 bases, with 13 bases left in between. This CDR3 is 13 amino acids long. The CDR3 DNA reads TGTGCCAGCAGCATCGACAGACCTTACGAGCAGTACTTC. Its protein product is CASSIDRPYEQYF.

The V call is TRBV4-1, the J call TRBJ2-1; 13 bases agree with TRBD2. The germline V gene has CDR1 MGHRA and CDR2 YSYEKL. The CDR3 totals 17 residues. V was clipped by 1 base and J by 2 bases; unmatched bases: 2. CDR3 in amino acids: CASSQGTSGGPYNEQFF. Written as DNA, the CDR3 is TGCGCCAGCAGCCAAGGGACTAGCGGGGGCCCCTACAATGAGCAGTTCTTC.

The chain is built from TRBV18 and TRBJ1-2, with D possibly matching TRBD1 (5 bases). The CDR3 extends over 13 amino acids. V shed 2 bases and J shed 7 bases, with 11 bases lying between them. Germline V gene data show CDR1 as KGHSH and CDR2 as LQKENI. The CDR3 bases are TGTGCCAGCTCACCATCCAGGGAGGGTGGCTACACCTTC. Translation gives CASSPSREGGYTF.

The chain has TRBV6-6 and TRBJ1-6, with D uncertain. V lost 2 bases and J lost 4, with 9 bases in between. The CDR3 has 15 residues. Germline-derived CDR1 and CDR2 are MNHNY and SVGAGI (reference sequence). The CDR3 protein is CASSYRDAYNSPLHF. CDR3 DNA sequence: TGTGCCAGCAGTTACCGGGATGCGTATAATTCACCCCTCCACTTT.

The chain uses TRBV9 and TRBJ1-1, with 12 bases fitting TRBD1. The V and J ends lost 0 bases and 4 bases, in that order; junction bases with no gene match: 4. CDR1 and CDR2 from the germline V gene are SGDLS and YYNGEE. The CDR3 runs 16 residues. CDR3 amino acids: CASSVALGQGATEAFF. CDR3 sequence (DNA): TGTGCCAGCAGCGTAGCCTTGGGACAGGGGGCCACTGAAGCTTTCTTT.

The chain joins TRBV9 to TRBJ2-5; perhaps TRBD1 as D (6 bases). This CDR3 has 13 amino acids. The germline gives CDR1 SGDLS, CDR2 YYNGEE. V lost 4 bases, J lost 5 bases, and 12 bases lay in between. The CDR3 nucleotides are TGTGCCAGCAGCCTTACAGGGTACGAGACCCAGTACTTC. Amino acids: CASSLTGYETQYF. Using reference TRBV9 and TRBJ2-5 for the parts outside the CDR3, the full variable domain is DSGVTQTPKHLITATGQRVTLRCSPRSGDLSVYWYQQSLDQGLQFLIQYYNGEERAKGNILERFSAQQFPDLHSELNLSSLELGDSALYFCASSLTGYETQYFGPGTRLLVL.

V gene TRBV11-3 combines with J gene TRBJ2-1; TRBD1 agrees at 8 bases. There are 14 residues in the CDR3. Germline V gives CDR1 SGHNT, CDR2 YENEEA. After removal of 1 base from V and 10 bases from J, the junction contained 6 bases not matched to a gene. The CDR3 loop reads CASSLGGQGWEQFF. DNA of the CDR3: TGTGCCAGCAGCTTAGGCGGACAGGGATGGGAGCAGTTCTTC. Full variable domain (missing parts from reference TRBV11-3 and TRBJ2-1): EAGVVQSPRYKIIEKKQPVAFWCNPISGHNTLYWYLQNLGQGPELLIRYENEEAVDDSQLPKDRFSAERLKGVDSTLKIQPAELGDSAVYLCASSLGGQGWEQFFGPGTRLTVL.

The V and J genes are TRBV18 and TRBJ1-1; perhaps TRBD1 as D (5 bases). Germline CDR1 is KGHSH and CDR2 is LQKENI. The germline V and J ends were trimmed by 6 bases and 0 bases, with 11 bases remaining between them. This CDR3 spans 14 amino acids. The DNA of the CDR3 is TGTGCCAGCTCTTTGACAGAAATGAACACTGAAGCTTTCTTT. This translates into CASSLTEMNTEAFF.

The V gene is TRBV5-1, the J gene TRBJ2-1; possibly TRBD2 for D (6 bases). This CDR3 has 16 residues. Trimming pared 0 bases from V and 5 bases from J, leaving 15 bases between. Germline V gene sequence: CDR1 SGHRS, CDR2 YFSETQ. Written as DNA, the CDR3 is TGCGCCAGCAGCTTGGAAGGAGGGTTTGGAGACAATGAGCAGTTCTTC. Residues: CASSLEGGFGDNEQFF.

The chain has TRBV6-2 or TRBV6-3 and TRBJ2-7; TRBD2 aligns across 12 bases. The germline V gene has CDR1 MNHEY and CDR2 SVGEGT. V dropped 6 bases and J dropped 6; count of bases not matched to a gene: 6. This CDR3 has 14 amino acids. The CDR3 bases are TGTGCCAGCAGCCGACCGGGACTAGCGGGCGAGCAGTACTTC. The encoded protein is CASSRPGLAGEQYF.

This chain connects TRBV11-1 to TRBJ2-7, with D perhaps TRBD1 (6 bases). V was shortened by 4 bases and J by 5 bases, with 15 bases between the two germline ends. This CDR3 contains 14 residues. CDR1 and CDR2 from the germline V gene are SGHAT and FQDESV (reference sequence). CDR3 nucleotides: TGTGCCAGCAGCTATACTGGGGGCCCCAACGAGCAGTACTTC. This encodes CASSYTGGPNEQYF. The variable domain in full, with the rest retrieved from reference TRBV11-1 and TRBJ2-7, is EAEVAQSPRYKITEKSQAVAFWCDPISGHATLYWYRQILGQGPELLVQFQDESVVDDSQLPKDRFSAERLKGVDSTLKIQPAELGDSAMYLCASSYTGGPNEQYFGPGTRLTVT.

The chain joins TRBV28 to TRBJ1-2; D unresolved. The CDR3 is 16 residues long. Germline CDR1 is MDHEN and CDR2 is SYDVKM. V lost 6 bases, J lost 3 bases, and 20 bases lay in between. DNA of the CDR3: TGTGCCAGCAGCACCGCCAGCGTCTCAGCCTACTATGGCTACACCTTC. It translates to CASSTASVSAYYGYTF.

The chain couples TRBV2 to TRBJ2-6; TRBD1 matches at 8 bases. CDR3 length equals 15 residues. J lost 1 base, V lost 6 bases, and 2 bases had no gene match. Looked up from germline, CDR1 is SNHLY and CDR2 is FYNNEI. CDR3 sequence (DNA): TGTGCCAGCAGGGACAGGGAATCTGGGGCCAACGTCCTGACTTTC. Its protein product is CASRDRESGANVLTF.

This chain links TRBV5-6 with TRBJ2-7; no reliable D call. Germline values: CDR1 SGHDT, CDR2 YYEEEE. Trimming took 2 bases from V and 4 from J, leaving 7 bases between them. The CDR3 length is 12 residues. CDR3 sequence: CASSLAEYEQYF. The CDR3 DNA reads TGTGCCAGCAGCTTAGCTGAATACGAGCAGTACTTC. Variable domain in full (rest from reference TRBV5-6 and TRBJ2-7): DAGVTQSPTHLIKTRGQQVTLRCSPKSGHDTVSWYQQALGQGPQFIFQYYEEEERQRGNFPDRFSGHQFPNYSSELNVNALLLGDSALYLCASSLAEYEQYFGPGTRLTVT.

Only a few counts were recorded for this clone. This chain uses TRBV30 with TRBJ1-1, with 8 nucleotides matching TRBD1. Germline assignment: CDR1 GTSNPN and CDR2 SVGIG (reference sequence). The CDR3 sequence is 15 residues long. V trimming: 3 bases; J trimming: 2 bases; junction bases outside the gene matches: 8. CDR3 DNA sequence: TGTGCCTGGAGCCATCTGGACAGGGCAAACACTGAAGCTTTCTTT. This encodes CAWSHLDRANTEAFF.

The genes are TRBV7-3 and TRBJ2-1; 13 nucleotides agree with TRBD2. V dropped 5 bases and J dropped 6; count of bases not matched to a gene: 7. The V gene's germline CDR1 is SGHTA and CDR2 FQGTGA. CDR3 length equals 16 residues. This CDR3 is CASSPTGTSGVNEQFF. CDR3 coding DNA: TGTGCCAGCAGCCCGACCGGGACTAGCGGGGTCAATGAGCAGTTCTTC.

This chain links TRBV19 with TRBJ1-2; no reliable D call. The ends were cut back, 4 bases at V and 4 bases at J, with 16 bases in the middle. CDR3 size: 15 residues. The germline gives CDR1 LNHDA, CDR2 SQIVND (reference sequence). The CDR3 sequence: CASSTPSHRSYGYTF. CDR3 in DNA: TGTGCCAGTAGTACCCCCAGTCACCGGAGCTATGGCTACACCTTC.

The chain links TRBV7-2 to TRBJ2-2, with D perhaps matching TRBD1 (6 bases). The germline CDR1 and CDR2 sequences are SGHTA and FQGNSA. V was clipped by 5 bases and J by 5 bases, with 15 bases between them. This CDR3 is 15 amino acids long. This chain's CDR3 is CASSPRQVLTGELFF. CDR3 in DNA: TGTGCCAGCAGCCCCAGACAGGTGCTGACCGGGGAGCTGTTTTTT. The full variable domain, completed using reference TRBV7-2 and TRBJ2-2, is GAGVSQSPSNKVTEKGKDVELRCDPISGHTALYWYRQSLGQGLEFLIYFQGNSAPDKSGLPSDRFSAERTGGSVSTLTIQRTQQEDSAVYLCASSPRQVLTGELFFGEGSRLTVL.

V and J are TRBV27 and TRBJ2-7; 7 nucleotides agree with TRBD1. Germline V lookup: CDR1 MNHEY, CDR2 SMNVEV (reference sequence). The CDR3 contains 14 residues. V shed 10 bases and J 7 bases; nucleotides not matched to a gene: 16. CDR3 coding DNA: TGTGCCACCCGACCGACAGGGAGTTTTTGGGAGCAGTACTTC. Translated, it gives CATRPTGSFWEQYF.